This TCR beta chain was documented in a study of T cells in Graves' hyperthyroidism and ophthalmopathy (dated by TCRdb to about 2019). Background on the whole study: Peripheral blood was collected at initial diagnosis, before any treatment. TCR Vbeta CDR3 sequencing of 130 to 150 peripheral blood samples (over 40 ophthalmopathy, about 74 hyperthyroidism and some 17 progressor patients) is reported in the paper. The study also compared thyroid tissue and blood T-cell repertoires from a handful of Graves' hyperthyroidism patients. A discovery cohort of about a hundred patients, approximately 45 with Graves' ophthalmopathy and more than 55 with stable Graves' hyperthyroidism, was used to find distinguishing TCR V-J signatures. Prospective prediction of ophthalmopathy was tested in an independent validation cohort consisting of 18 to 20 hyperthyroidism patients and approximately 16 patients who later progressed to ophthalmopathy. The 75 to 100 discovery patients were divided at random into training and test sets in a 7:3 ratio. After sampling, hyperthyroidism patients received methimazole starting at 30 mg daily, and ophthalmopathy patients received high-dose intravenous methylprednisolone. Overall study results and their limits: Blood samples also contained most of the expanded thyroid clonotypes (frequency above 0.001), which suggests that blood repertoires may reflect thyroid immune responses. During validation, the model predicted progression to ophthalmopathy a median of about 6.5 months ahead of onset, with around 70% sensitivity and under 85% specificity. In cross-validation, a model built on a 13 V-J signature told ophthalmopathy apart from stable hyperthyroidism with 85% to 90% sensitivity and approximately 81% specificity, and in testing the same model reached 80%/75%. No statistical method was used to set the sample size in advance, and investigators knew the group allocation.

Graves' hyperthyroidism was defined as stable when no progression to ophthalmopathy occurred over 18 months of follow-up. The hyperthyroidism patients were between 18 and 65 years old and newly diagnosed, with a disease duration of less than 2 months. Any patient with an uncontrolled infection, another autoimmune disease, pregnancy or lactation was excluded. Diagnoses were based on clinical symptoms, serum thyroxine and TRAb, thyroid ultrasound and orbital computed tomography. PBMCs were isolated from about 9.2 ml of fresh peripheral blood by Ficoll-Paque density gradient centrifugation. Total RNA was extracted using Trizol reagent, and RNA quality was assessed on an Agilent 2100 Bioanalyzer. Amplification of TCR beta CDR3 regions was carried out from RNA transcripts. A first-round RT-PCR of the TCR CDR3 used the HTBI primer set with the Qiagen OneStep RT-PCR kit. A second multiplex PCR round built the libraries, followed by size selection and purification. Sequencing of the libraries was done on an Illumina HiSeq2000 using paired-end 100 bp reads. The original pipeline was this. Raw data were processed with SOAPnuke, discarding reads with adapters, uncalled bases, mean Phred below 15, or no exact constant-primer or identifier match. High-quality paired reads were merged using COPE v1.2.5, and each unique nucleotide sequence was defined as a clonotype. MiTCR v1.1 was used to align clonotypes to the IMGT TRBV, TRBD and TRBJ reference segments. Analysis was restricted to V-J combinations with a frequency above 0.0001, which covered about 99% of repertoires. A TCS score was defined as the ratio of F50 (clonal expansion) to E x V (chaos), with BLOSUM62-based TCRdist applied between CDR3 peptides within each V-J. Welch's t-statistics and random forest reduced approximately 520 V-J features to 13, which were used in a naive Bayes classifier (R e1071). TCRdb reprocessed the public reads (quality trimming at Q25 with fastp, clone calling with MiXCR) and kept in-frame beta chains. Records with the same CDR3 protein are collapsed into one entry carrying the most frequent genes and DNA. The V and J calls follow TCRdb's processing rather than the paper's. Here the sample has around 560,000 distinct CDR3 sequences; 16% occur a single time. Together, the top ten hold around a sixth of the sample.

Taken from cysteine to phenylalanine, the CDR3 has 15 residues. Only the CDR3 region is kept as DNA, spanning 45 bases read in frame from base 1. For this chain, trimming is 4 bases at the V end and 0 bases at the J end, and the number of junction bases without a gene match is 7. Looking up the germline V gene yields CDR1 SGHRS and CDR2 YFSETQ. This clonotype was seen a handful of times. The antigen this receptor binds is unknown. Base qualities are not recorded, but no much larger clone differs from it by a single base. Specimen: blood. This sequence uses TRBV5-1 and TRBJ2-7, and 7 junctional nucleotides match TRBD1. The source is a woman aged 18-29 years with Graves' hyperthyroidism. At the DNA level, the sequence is TGCGCCAGCAGCACCGGGACAGCCAACTCCTACGAGCAGTACTTC. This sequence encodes CASSTGTANSYEQYF.